What follows is one TCR beta chain and its context. Looked up from germline, CDR1 is MNHEY and CDR2 is SVGAGI. CDR3 size: 14 residues. V trimming: 10 bases; J trimming: 0 bases; junction bases outside the gene matches: 9. The sample comes from a study of blood T cell repertoires in COVID-19. Across the study: In each case, the material was cDNA or gDNA derived from T cells, B-cell-depleted T cells, or PBMCs.

Repertoires were generated with immunoSEQ multiplex PCR, while TCRdb's copy carries only in-frame clones and drops some. The data hold about 54,000 clones, with 70% to 90% observed a single time. The chain combines TRBV6-5 with TRBJ2-7; 7 nucleotides match TRBD1. Source material: peripheral blood. The TCR originated in a human donor in a cohort sampled during active COVID-19. DNA for the CDR3: TGTGCCACCGAAGCCGACAGGGTCTCCTACGAGCAGTACTTC. This encodes CATEADRVSYEQYF.